These 9 T cell receptor beta chains came from one sample sequenced in a study of CD4 T cells in relation to SARS-CoV-2 and coronaviruses. CD4+ T cells from unexposed donors were obtained before the COVID-19 pandemic (2011-2018). Isolation of CD4+ T cells took place after about 9 days in culture. Their target antigens are unknown. Generated by immunoSEQ multiplex PCR, the TCRdb table keeps only in-frame clones and is missing some. The sample lists just under 30,000 clones, 75% to 80% occurring once. Sequenced: CD4+ T cells from PBMCs, cultured in vitro. The source is a human donor in good health.

This clone has just a few counts. The V call is TRBV19, the J call TRBJ1-6; no reliable D call. This CDR3 region has 13 residues. Trimming removed 3 bases at V and 8 bases at J, with 8 bases between. Germline V gives CDR1 LNHDA, CDR2 SQIVND (reference sequence). The CDR3 DNA reads as TGTGCCAGTAGTATGGAGGTGTATTCACCCCTCCACTTT. Encoded protein: CASSMEVYSPLHF.

The chain carries TRBV2 and TRBJ2-3, with a tentative D call TRBD2 (6 bases). CDR3 size: 14 residues. The germline V gene has CDR1 SNHLY and CDR2 FYNNEI. V lost 6 bases and J 6 bases, leaving 16 bases between the germline ends. CDR3 region: CASRPSEGADTQYF. The DNA for the CDR3 is TGTGCCAGCAGGCCTAGCGAAGGGGCTGATACGCAGTATTTT. Combining the CDR3 with reference TRBV2 and TRBJ2-3 gives the whole variable domain EPEVTQTPSHQVTQMGQEVILRCVPISNHLYFYWYRQILGQKVEFLVSFYNNEISEKSEIFDDQFSVERPDGSNFTLKIRSTKLEDSAMYFCASRPSEGADTQYFGPGTRLTVL.

V gene TRBV5-1 combines with J gene TRBJ2-1; D might be TRBD1 (6 bases). Looked up from germline, CDR1 is SGHRS and CDR2 is YFSETQ. This CDR3 comprises 15 residues. Trimming pared 2 bases from V and 5 bases from J, leaving 14 bases between. The CDR3 spells CASSLETGVNNEQFF. The CDR3, as DNA: TGCGCCAGCAGCTTAGAGACAGGAGTGAACAATGAGCAGTTCTTC.

The J gene is TRBJ1-2, the V gene TRBV9; the match to TRBD1 covers 9 bases. Trimming cost V 6 bases and J 0 bases; bases outside gene matches: 12. Looked up from germline, CDR1 is SGDLS and CDR2 is YYNGEE. The CDR3 is 17 residues long. The CDR3 DNA reads as TGTGCCAGCACCACCTTCGGACAGGGGATAGCTAACTATGGCTACACCTTC. It specifies CASTTFGQGIANYGYTF. Based on the CDR3 plus reference TRBV9 and TRBJ1-2, the full variable domain is DSGVTQTPKHLITATGQRVTLRCSPRSGDLSVYWYQQSLDQGLQFLIQYYNGEERAKGNILERFSAQQFPDLHSELNLSSLELGDSALYFCASTTFGQGIANYGYTFGSGTRLTVV.

This chain links TRBV19 with TRBJ2-1, with 10 bases identical to TRBD2. CDR1 and CDR2 (germline): LNHDA, SQIVND (reference sequence). This CDR3 is built from 15 residues. The trim removed 3 bases at V and 4 bases at J, leaving 3 bases unmatched. The DNA of the CDR3 is TGTGCCAGTAGTATGTCGGGACTAGCGTACAATGAGCAGTTCTTC. Translated: CASSMSGLAYNEQFF.

The chain combines TRBV19 with TRBJ1-5, with a possible D match to TRBD1 (6 bases). Germline CDR1 reads LNHDA; CDR2 reads SQIVND (reference sequence). Trimming left V 10 bases short and J 4 bases short, with 14 bases between. The CDR3 loop spans 13 amino acids. The CDR3 spells CATTDRQNQPQHF. The CDR3 DNA reads as TGTGCCACTACTGACAGGCAAAATCAGCCCCAGCATTTT.

J is TRBJ1-1 and V is TRBV19, with a possible D match to TRBD1 (5 bases). This CDR3 region has 12 residues. Per germline, CDR1 LNHDA and CDR2 SQIVND (reference sequence). The V end was cut by 6 bases, the J end by 6 bases, with 11 bases between. Written as DNA, the CDR3 is TGTGCCAGTAGCGGGACTTACTCTGAAGCTTTCTTT. It encodes CASSGTYSEAFF.

V usage is TRBV27 and J usage is TRBJ2-4; TRBD2 aligns across 8 bases. The CDR3 consists of 15 residues. The V segment lost 6 bases and the J segment 8 bases; nucleotides outside the gene matches: 12. Germline V gene lookup returns CDR1 MNHEY and CDR2 SMNVEV (reference sequence). CDR3 in DNA: TGTGCCAGCAGCCCCCGGGGGGGTTGGGTGGACATTCAGTACTTC. This encodes CASSPRGGWVDIQYF.

The CDR3 DNA sequence: TGTGCCAGCAGCAATTCGGGGGCCGCAAACACTGAAGCTTTCTTT. Its translation: CASSNSGAANTEAFF. The chain couples TRBV5-6 to TRBJ1-1; tentatively, D is TRBD1 (6 bases). CDR3 length: 15 amino acids. The V and J ends lost 4 bases and 2 bases respectively, with 15 bases between them. Germline values: CDR1 SGHDT, CDR2 YYEEEE.